The 21 T cell receptor beta chains reported below all come from one sample, sequenced in a study of vaccination effects on CD4 cells after COVID-19. The ViraFEST assay expanded antigen-specific CD4+ T cells with viral peptide pools before sequencing. When ten to eleven days of culture had elapsed, CD4+ T cells were isolated. All participants had two doses of either the BNT162b2 or mRNA-1273 vaccine. Sequencing was performed with immunoSEQ multiplex PCR; in TCRdb, only in-frame clones are kept and a portion is missing. There are tens of thousands of clones in the sample; approximately 68% occur only once, and about 8.1% lies in the top ten. Their antigens are not known. The specimen comprised CD4+ T cells from PBMCs cultured with SARS-CoV-2 spike peptides, sampled after COVID-19 vaccination. These receptors came from a human donor who received a COVID-19 vaccine.

The chain combines TRBV27 with TRBJ1-2; D is uncertain. This CDR3 is 15 amino acids long. From germline, CDR1 is MNHEY and CDR2 SMNVEV (reference sequence). V was shortened by 0 bases and J by 4 bases, with 12 bases between the two germline ends. The CDR3 here is CASSLSAGVTYGYTF. CDR3 nucleotide sequence: TGTGCCAGCAGTTTATCCGCAGGAGTCACCTATGGCTACACCTTC.

This clone was counted only a few times. In DNA, the CDR3 is TGCGCCAGCAGTGATGGCGGGAGGGATCCGTACAATGAGCAGTTCTTC. Translated: CASSDGGRDPYNEQFF. The chain joins TRBV10-1 to TRBJ2-1; 9 bases are shared with TRBD2. V lost 3 bases and J lost 4; bases outside the gene matches: 7. This CDR3 contains 16 residues. Germline V gives CDR1 WNHNN, CDR2 SYGVQD (reference sequence).

This rearrangement joins TRBV5-5 to TRBJ1-1; D is undetermined. CDR3 length equals 13 residues. V gave up 0 bases and J gave up 1 base, with 4 bases separating them. Germline CDR1 is SGHKS and CDR2 is YYEKEE (reference sequence). The CDR3 region has the DNA TGTGCCAGCAGCTTGGTCTCGAACACTGAAGCTTTCTTT. Residues: CASSLVSNTEAFF.

This clone was seen a handful of times. V gene TRBV5-1 combines with J gene TRBJ1-6; TRBD1 matches at 10 bases. The CDR3 totals 15 residues. Germline loops: CDR1 SGHRS, CDR2 YFSETQ. J gave up 10 bases and V 4 bases, and 8 bases lay outside the gene matches. The CDR3 DNA is TGCGCCAGCAGCCGTGGGACAGGGGAACACTCACCCCTCCACTTT. Its translation: CASSRGTGEHSPLHF.

The chain carries TRBV4-1 and TRBJ1-6; D gene ambiguous. V dropped 3 bases and J dropped 4 bases, with 13 bases sitting between them. This CDR3 has 16 residues. CDR1 MGHRA and CDR2 YSYEKL come from the germline V gene. Here the CDR3 reads CASSHDGSEYNSPLHF. The CDR3 DNA follows: TGCGCCAGCAGCCACGATGGGTCAGAGTATAATTCACCCCTCCACTTT.

The chain is built from TRBV6-1 and TRBJ2-5; 13 bases agree with TRBD2. Germline assignment: CDR1 MNHNS and CDR2 SASEGT. J was trimmed by 4 bases and V by 8 bases; bases with no gene match: 16. This CDR3 is built from 18 residues. The DNA for the CDR3 is TGTGCCAGCCGTGGGAAAGGACTAGCGGGGGCACCCCGAGAGACCCAGTACTTC. Its translation: CASRGKGLAGAPRETQYF.

This chain joins TRBV10-3 and TRBJ2-1, with 8 positions matching TRBD2. The CDR3 has 16 amino acids. The trim removed 4 bases at V and 4 bases at J, leaving 9 bases unmatched. Germline V gives CDR1 ENHRY, CDR2 SYGVKD. The CDR3 nucleotides read TGTGCCATCAGTGGCGCCCGACTAGCGAATTACAATGAGCAGTTCTTC. It yields the protein CAISGARLANYNEQFF.

The V gene is TRBV10-1, the J gene TRBJ1-1; D remains unclear. Trimming took off 3 bases at V and 1 base at J, with 9 bases between the two ends. Germline V gene lookup returns CDR1 WNHNN and CDR2 SYGVQD (reference sequence). This CDR3 contains 14 residues. The DNA for the CDR3 is TGCGCCAGCAGTGATCGGGGTCCGAACACTGAAGCTTTCTTT. Translation gives CASSDRGPNTEAFF.

This chain links TRBV6-5 with TRBJ2-1; 7 bases fit TRBD2. The CDR3 loop spans 15 amino acids. Per germline, CDR1 MNHEY and CDR2 SVGAGI. Trimming removed 0 bases from V and 9 bases from J; junction bases left unmatched: 8. The CDR3 DNA reads TGTGCCAGCAGTTACTCGACTAAGGGAGGGAGTGAGCAGTTCTTC. Translation: CASSYSTKGGSEQFF.

The chain combines TRBV11-2 with TRBJ1-5; D not resolved. V lost 5 bases and J lost 0, with 17 bases in between. The CDR3 is 17 amino acids. The germline V gene has CDR1 SGHAT and CDR2 FQNNGV. For the CDR3, the DNA is TGTGCCAGCAGCGAGGCTGGGCTGAGGGCTAGCAATCAGCCCCAGCATTTT. This translates into CASSEAGLRASNQPQHF.

The V and J genes are TRBV7-9 and TRBJ2-7; unclear D gene. V was shortened by 5 bases and J by 1 base, with 12 bases between the two germline ends. The CDR3 contains 14 residues. CDR1 is SEHNR, CDR2 FQNEAQ, per germline (reference sequence). The CDR3 nucleotides are TGTGCCAGCAGCACCCGGACCGGTTCCTACGAGCAGTACTTC. It yields the protein CASSTRTGSYEQYF.

The chain joins TRBV6-4 to TRBJ2-3; D is ambiguous. V lost 0 bases and J lost 1, with 14 bases in between. From germline, CDR1 is MRHNA and CDR2 SNTAGT. This CDR3 region has 17 residues. In DNA, the CDR3 is TGTGCCAGCAGTGACTCGGCCCGAGCGATGTGCACAGATACGCAGTATTTT. This sequence encodes CASSDSARAMCTDTQYF.

The V call is TRBV7-2, the J call TRBJ2-2, with a possible D match to TRBD1 (6 bases). The CDR3 has 16 residues. Germline V gene sequence: CDR1 SGHTA, CDR2 FQGNSA. V was trimmed by 5 bases and J by 1 base, leaving 14 bases between them. CDR3 sequence (DNA): TGTGCCAGCAGCCTACAGGGCCTAGGGAACACCGGGGAGCTGTTTTTT. Protein product: CASSLQGLGNTGELFF. Full variable domain (outside the CDR3, taken from reference TRBV7-2 and TRBJ2-2): GAGVSQSPSNKVTEKGKDVELRCDPISGHTALYWYRQSLGQGLEFLIYFQGNSAPDKSGLPSDRFSAERTGGSVSTLTIQRTQQEDSAVYLCASSLQGLGNTGELFFGEGSRLTVL.

The chain carries TRBV19 and TRBJ1-2, with a tentative D call TRBD1 (5 bases). Germline V gene sequence: CDR1 LNHDA, CDR2 SQIVND (reference sequence). The CDR3 totals 13 residues. The ends were cut back, 8 bases at V and 1 base at J, with 11 bases in the middle. CDR3 loop: CASAVDSNYGYTF. CDR3 nucleotide sequence: TGTGCCAGTGCCGTAGACAGTAACTATGGCTACACCTTC.

This chain links TRBV20-1 with TRBJ1-5; D uncertain. The CDR3 totals 16 residues. Germline V gives CDR1 DFQATT, CDR2 SNEGSKA (reference sequence). V lost 3 bases to trimming and J lost 3 bases, with 18 bases between them. The CDR3 protein is CSASPPRVGNNQPQHF. The DNA of the CDR3 is TGCAGTGCTAGTCCCCCCCGTGTAGGGAACAATCAGCCCCAGCATTTT.

The chain uses TRBV6-5 and TRBJ1-2, with D perhaps matching TRBD1 (5 bases). V was pared by 7 bases and J by 1 base, with 10 bases between. Germline lookup yields CDR1 MNHEY and CDR2 SVGAGI. This CDR3 is built from 13 residues. CDR3 region: CASTGGINYGYTF. The CDR3 nucleotides read TGTGCCAGCACGGGGGGAATTAACTATGGCTACACCTTC.

The genes are TRBV5-1 and TRBJ1-1, with D unclear. The CDR3 has 14 amino acids. Trimming took 4 bases from V and 0 from J, leaving 10 bases between them. Germline V gene lookup returns CDR1 SGHRS and CDR2 YFSETQ. The CDR3 sequence: CASSPSELNTEAFF. CDR3 sequence (DNA): TGCGCCAGCAGCCCTAGTGAGTTGAACACTGAAGCTTTCTTT.

The chain couples TRBV10-3 to TRBJ2-7; unclear D gene. CDR3 length equals 12 residues. Trimming shortened V by 6 bases and J by 0 bases, and 6 bases separated the two germline ends. Germline CDR1 and CDR2: ENHRY and SYGVKD. The CDR3, as DNA: TGTGCCATCAGCTCCTACTCCTACGAGCAGTACTTC. Its protein is CAISSYSYEQYF.

This clone has only a few counts. The rearrangement joins TRBV7-9 to TRBJ1-2, with D unclear. Germline lookup yields CDR1 SEHNR and CDR2 FQNEAQ (reference sequence). The CDR3 runs to 14 residues. V gave up 5 bases and J gave up 2 bases, with 12 bases separating them. The DNA of the CDR3 is TGTGCCAGCAGCCCCCACGGTTCAAACTATGGCTACACCTTC. Its protein is CASSPHGSNYGYTF. The variable domain in full, completed from reference TRBV7-9 and TRBJ1-2, reads DTGVSQNPRHKITKRGQNVTFRCDPISEHNRLYWYRQTLGQGPEFLTYFQNEAQLEKSRLLSDRFSAERPKGSFSTLEIQRTEQGDSAMYLCASSPHGSNYGYTFGSGTRLTVV.

The chain has TRBV3-1 (or the pseudogene TRBV3-2) and TRBJ1-6; D call uncertain. Looked up from germline, CDR1 is LGHDT and CDR2 is YNNKEL (reference sequence). This CDR3 has 16 residues. V was clipped by 1 base and J by 10 bases, with 17 bases between them. Here the CDR3 reads CASSQALLKGSSPLHF. DNA of the CDR3: TGTGCCAGCAGCCAAGCCCTTTTAAAGGGATCCTCACCCCTCCACTTT.

This clone came up once. The V call is TRBV6-1, the J call TRBJ1-2; D is unresolved. The CDR3 runs to 13 residues. Trimming cost V 2 bases and J 4 bases, with 8 bases left between them. Germline values: CDR1 MNHNS, CDR2 SASEGT. CDR3 amino acids: CASSERAIYGYTF. The CDR3 DNA reads TGTGCCAGCAGTGAACGAGCCATCTATGGCTACACCTTC.